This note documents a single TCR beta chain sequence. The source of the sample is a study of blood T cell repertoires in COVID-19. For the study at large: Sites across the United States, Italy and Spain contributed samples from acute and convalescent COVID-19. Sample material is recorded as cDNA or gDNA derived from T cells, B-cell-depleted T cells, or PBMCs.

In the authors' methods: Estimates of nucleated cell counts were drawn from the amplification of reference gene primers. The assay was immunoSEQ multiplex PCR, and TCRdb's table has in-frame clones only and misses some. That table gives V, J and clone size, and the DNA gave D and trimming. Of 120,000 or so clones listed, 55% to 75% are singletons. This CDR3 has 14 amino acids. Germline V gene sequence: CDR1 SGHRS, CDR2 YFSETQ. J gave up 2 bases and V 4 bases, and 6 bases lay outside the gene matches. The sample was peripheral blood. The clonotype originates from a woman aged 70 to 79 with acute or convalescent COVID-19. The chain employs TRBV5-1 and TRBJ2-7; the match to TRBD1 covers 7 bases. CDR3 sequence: CASSQQTGPYEQYF. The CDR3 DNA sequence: TGCGCCAGCAGCCAACAGACAGGGCCCTACGAGCAGTACTTC.